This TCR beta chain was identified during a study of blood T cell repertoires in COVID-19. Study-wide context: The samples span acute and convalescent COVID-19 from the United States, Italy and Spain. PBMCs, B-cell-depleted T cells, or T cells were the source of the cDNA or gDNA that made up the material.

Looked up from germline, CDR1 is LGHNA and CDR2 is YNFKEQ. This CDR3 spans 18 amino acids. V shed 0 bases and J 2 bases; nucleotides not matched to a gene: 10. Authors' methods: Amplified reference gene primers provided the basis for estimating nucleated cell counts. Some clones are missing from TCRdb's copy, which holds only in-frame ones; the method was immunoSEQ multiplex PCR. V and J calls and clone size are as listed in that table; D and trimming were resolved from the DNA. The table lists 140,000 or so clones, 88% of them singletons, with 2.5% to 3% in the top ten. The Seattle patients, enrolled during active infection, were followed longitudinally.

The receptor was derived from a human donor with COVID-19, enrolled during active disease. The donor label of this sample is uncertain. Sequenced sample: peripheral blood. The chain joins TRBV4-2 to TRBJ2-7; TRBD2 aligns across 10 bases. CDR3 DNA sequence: TGTGCCAGCAGCCAAGATTTGAGACTAGCGGGTATCCCCTACGAGCAGTACTTC. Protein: CASSQDLRLAGIPYEQYF.